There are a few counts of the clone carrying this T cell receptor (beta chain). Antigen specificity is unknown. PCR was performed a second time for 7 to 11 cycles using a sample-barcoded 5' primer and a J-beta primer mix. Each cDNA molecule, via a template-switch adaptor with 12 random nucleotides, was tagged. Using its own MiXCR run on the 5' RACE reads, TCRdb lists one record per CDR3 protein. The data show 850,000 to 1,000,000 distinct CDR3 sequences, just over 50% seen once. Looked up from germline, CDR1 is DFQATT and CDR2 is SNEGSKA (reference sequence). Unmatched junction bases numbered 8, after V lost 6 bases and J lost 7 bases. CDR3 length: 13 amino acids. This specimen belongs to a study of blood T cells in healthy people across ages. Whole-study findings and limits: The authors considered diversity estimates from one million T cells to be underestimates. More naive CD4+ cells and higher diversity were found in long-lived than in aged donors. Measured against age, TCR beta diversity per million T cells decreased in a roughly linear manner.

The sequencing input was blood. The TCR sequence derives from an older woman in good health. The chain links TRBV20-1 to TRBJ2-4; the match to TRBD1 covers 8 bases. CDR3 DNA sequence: TGCAGTGCCGACAGGGGTGGTGGGAACATTCAGTACTTC. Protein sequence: CSADRGGGNIQYF.